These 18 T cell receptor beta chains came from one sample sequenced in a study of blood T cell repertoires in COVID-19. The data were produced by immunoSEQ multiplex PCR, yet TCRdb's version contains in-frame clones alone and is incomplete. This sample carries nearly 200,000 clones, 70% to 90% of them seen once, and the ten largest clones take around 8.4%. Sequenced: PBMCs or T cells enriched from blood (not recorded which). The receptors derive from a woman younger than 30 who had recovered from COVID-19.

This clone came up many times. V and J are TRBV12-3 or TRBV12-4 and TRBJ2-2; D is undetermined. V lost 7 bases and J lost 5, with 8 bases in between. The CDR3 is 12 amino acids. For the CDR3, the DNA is TGTGCCAGCACCACGCGGACCGGGGAGCTGTTTTTT. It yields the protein CASTTRTGELFF.

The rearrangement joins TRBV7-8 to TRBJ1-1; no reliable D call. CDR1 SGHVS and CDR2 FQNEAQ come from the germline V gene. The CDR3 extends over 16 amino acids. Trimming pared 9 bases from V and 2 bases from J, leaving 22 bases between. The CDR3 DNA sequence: TGTGCCAGTGTCGTCCATCGAGGGTTAGAAAACACTGAAGCTTTCTTT. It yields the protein CASVVHRGLENTEAFF.

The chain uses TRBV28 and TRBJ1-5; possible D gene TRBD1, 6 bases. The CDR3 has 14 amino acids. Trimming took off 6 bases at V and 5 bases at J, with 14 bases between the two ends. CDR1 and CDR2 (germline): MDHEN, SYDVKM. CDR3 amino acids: CASSPTGDYQPQHF. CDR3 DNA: TGTGCCAGCAGCCCGACAGGTGACTATCAGCCCCAGCATTTT.

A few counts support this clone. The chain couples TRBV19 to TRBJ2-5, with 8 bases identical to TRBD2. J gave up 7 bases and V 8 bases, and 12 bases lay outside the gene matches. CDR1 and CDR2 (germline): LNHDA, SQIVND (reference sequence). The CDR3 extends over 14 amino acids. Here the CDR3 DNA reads TGTGCCAGTCTCCCGGCGGGGGGAAGGGGGACCCAGTACTTC. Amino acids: CASLPAGGRGTQYF.

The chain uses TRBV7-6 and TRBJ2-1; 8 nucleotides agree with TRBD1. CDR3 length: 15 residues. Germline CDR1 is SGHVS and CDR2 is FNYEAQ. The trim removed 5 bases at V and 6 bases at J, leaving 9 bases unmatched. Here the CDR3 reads CASSPGTGFSNEQFF. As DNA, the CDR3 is TGTGCCAGCAGCCCAGGGACAGGTTTCTCCAATGAGCAGTTCTTC.

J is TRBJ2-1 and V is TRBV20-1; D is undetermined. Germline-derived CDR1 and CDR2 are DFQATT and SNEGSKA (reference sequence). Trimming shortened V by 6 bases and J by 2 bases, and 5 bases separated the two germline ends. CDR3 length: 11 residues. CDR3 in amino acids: CSAEPYNEQFF. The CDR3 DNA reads TGCAGTGCGGAGCCCTACAATGAGCAGTTCTTC.

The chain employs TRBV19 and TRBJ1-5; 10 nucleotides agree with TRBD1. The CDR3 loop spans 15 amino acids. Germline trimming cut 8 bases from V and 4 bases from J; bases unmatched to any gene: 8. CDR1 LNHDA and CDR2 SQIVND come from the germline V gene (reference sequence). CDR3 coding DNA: TGTGCCAGTTCTTTTGGGGACAGGGGAAATCAGCCCCAGCATTTT. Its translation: CASSFGDRGNQPQHF.

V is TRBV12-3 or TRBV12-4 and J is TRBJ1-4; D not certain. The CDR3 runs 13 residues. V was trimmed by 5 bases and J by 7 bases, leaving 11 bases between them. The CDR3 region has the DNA TGTGCCAGCAGTGAGGTTAGGCTTGAAAAACTGTTTTTT. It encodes CASSEVRLEKLFF.

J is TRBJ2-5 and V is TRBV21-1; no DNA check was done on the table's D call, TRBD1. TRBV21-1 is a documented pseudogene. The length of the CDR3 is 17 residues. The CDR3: CASSKDTGTGTMETQYF. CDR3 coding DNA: TGTGCCAGCAGCAAAGATACAGGGACAGGAACGATGGAGACCCAGTACTTC.

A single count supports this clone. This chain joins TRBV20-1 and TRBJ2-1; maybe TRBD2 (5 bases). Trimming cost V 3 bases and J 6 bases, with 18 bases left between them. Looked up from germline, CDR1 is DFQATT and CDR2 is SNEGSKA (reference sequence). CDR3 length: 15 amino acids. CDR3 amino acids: CSASSWTETTNEQFF. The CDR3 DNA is TGCAGTGCTAGTAGTTGGACTGAAACCACCAATGAGCAGTTCTTC.

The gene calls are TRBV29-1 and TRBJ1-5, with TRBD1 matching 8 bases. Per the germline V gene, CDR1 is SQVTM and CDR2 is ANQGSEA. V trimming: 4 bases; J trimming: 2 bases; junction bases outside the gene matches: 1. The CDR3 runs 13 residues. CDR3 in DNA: TGCAGCGTTGCGGGACAGGGCAATCAGCCCCAGCATTTT. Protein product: CSVAGQGNQPQHF.

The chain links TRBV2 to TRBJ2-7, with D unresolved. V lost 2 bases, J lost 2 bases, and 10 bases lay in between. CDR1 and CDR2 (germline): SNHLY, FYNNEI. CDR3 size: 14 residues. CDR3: CASSERRLPYEQYF. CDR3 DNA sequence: TGTGCCAGCAGTGAACGCAGGCTCCCCTACGAGCAGTACTTC. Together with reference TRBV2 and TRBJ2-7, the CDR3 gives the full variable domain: EPEVTQTPSHQVTQMGQEVILRCVPISNHLYFYWYRQILGQKVEFLVSFYNNEISEKSEIFDDQFSVERPDGSNFTLKIRSTKLEDSAMYFCASSERRLPYEQYFGPGTRLTVT.

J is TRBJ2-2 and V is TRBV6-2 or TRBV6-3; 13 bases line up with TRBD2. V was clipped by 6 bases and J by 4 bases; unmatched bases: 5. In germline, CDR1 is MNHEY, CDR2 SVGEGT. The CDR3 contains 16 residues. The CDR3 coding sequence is TGTGCCAGCAGCCTACTAGCGGGGGGGCCCACCGGGGAGCTGTTTTTT. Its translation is CASSLLAGGPTGELFF.

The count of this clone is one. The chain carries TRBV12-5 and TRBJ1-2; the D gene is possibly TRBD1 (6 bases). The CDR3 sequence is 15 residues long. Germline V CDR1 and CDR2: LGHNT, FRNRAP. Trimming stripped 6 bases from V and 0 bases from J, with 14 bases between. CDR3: CASGPRDTTNYGYTF. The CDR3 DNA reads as TGTGCTAGTGGCCCCCGGGACACTACTAACTATGGCTACACCTTC.

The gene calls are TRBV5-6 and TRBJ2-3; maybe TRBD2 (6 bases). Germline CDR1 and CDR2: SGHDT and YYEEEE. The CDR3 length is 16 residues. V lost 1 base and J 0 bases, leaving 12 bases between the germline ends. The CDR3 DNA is TGTGCCAGCAGCTTGTTGGTTAGCGGTAGCACAGATACGCAGTATTTT. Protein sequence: CASSLLVSGSTDTQYF.

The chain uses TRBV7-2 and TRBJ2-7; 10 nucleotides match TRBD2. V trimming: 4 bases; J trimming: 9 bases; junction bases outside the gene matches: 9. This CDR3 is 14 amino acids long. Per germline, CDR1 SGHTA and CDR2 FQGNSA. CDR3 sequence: CASSSTSGFVRQYF. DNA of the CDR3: TGTGCCAGCAGCTCGACTAGCGGGTTTGTGAGGCAGTACTTC.

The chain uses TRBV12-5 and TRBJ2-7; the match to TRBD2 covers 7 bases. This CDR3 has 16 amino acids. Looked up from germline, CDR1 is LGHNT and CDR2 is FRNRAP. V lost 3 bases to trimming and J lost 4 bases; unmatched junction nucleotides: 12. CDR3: CASGLGGGLVLYEQYF. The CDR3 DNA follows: TGTGCTAGTGGTTTAGGTGGCGGACTAGTTCTATACGAGCAGTACTTC.

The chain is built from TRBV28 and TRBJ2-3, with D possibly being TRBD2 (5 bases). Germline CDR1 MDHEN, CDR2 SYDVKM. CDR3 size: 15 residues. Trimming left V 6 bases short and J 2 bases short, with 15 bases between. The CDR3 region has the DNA TGTGCCAGCAGCCCAGGTCCCGACTACACAGATACGCAGTATTTT. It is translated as CASSPGPDYTDTQYF. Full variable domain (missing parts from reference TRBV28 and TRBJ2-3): DVKVTQSSRYLVKRTGEKVFLECVQDMDHENMFWYRQDPGLGLRLIYFSYDVKMKEKGDIPEGYSVSREKKERFSLILESASTNQTSMYLCASSPGPDYTDTQYFGPGTRLTVL.